This TCR beta chain was identified during a study of T cells in Graves' hyperthyroidism and ophthalmopathy. Study-wide background: Peripheral blood was obtained at initial diagnosis, preceding any treatment.

Study-wide results and caveats: Ophthalmopathy was model-predicted a median roughly 6.5 months pre-onset. Stable hyperthyroidism and ophthalmopathy were separated using 13 V-J signatures.

This clonotype was counted at least ten times. Its antigen is undetermined. This CDR3 has 14 residues. The germline V gene encodes CDR1 SGHRS and CDR2 YFSETQ. The V gene end was trimmed by 0 bases and the J gene end by 8 bases; junction bases not matched to a gene: 7. Amplification targeted TCR beta CDR3 regions from RNA transcripts. The TCR CDR3 was amplified in a first-round RT-PCR using the HTBI primer set. TCRdb used MiXCR to reprocess the multiplex PCR reads, holding one entry per CDR3 protein. The sample shows a few hundred thousand distinct CDR3 sequences, roughly 20% of them seen only once. The sample was blood. The rearrangement joins TRBV5-1 to TRBJ1-1; 7 nucleotides agree with TRBD1. The origin of this receptor is a man between 18 and 35 years old with Graves' ophthalmopathy. CDR3 DNA: TGCGCCAGCAGCTTGGGGACAGGCTTCGGAGAAGCTTTCTTT. This codes for CASSLGTGFGEAFF.